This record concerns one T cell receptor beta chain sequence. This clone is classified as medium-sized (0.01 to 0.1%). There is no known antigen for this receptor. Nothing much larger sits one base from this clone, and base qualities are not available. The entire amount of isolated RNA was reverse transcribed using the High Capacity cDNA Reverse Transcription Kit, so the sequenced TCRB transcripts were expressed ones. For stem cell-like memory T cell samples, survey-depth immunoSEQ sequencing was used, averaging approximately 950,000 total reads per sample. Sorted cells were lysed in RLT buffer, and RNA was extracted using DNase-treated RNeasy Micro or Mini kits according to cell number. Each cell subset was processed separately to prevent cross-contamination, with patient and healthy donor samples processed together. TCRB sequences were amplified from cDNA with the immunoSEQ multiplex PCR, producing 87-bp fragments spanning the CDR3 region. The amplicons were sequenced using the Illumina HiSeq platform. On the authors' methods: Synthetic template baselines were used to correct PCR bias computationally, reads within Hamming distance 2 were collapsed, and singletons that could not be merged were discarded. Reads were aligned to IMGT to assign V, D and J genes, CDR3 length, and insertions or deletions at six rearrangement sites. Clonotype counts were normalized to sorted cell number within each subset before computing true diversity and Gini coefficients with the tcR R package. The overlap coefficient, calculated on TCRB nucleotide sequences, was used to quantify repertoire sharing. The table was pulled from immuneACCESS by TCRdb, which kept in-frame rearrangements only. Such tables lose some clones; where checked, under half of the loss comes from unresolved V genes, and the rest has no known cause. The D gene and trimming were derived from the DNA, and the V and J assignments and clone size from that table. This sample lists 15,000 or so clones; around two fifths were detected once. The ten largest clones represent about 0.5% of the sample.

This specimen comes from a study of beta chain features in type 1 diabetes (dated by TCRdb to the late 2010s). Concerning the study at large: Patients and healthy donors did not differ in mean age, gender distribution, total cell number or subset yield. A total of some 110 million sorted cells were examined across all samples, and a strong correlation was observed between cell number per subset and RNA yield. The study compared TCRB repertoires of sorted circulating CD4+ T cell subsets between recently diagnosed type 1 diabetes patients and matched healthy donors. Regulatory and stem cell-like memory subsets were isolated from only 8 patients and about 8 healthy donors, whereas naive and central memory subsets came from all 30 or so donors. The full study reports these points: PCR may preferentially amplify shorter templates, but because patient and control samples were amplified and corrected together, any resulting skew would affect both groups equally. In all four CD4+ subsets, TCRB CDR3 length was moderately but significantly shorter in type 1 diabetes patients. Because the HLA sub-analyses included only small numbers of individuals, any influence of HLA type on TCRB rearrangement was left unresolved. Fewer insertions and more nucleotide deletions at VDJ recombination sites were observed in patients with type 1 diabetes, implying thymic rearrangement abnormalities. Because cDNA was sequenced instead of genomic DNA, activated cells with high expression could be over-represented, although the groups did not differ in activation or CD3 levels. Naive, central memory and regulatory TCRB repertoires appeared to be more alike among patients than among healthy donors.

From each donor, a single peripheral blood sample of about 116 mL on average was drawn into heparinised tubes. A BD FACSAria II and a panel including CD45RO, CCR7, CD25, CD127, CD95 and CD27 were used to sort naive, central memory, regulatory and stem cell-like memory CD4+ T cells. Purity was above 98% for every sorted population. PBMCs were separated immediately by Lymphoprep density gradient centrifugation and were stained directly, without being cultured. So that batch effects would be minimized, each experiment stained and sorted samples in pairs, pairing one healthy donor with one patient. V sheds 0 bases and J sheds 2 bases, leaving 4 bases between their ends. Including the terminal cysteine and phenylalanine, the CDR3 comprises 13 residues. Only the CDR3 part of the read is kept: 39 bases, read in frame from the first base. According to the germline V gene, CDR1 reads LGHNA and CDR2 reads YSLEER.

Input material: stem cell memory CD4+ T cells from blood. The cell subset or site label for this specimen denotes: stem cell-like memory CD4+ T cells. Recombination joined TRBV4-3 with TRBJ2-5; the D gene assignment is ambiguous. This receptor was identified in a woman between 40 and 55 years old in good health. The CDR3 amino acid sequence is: CASSQDRQETQYF. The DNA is TGCGCCAGCAGCCAAGATCGGCAAGAGACCCAGTACTTC.